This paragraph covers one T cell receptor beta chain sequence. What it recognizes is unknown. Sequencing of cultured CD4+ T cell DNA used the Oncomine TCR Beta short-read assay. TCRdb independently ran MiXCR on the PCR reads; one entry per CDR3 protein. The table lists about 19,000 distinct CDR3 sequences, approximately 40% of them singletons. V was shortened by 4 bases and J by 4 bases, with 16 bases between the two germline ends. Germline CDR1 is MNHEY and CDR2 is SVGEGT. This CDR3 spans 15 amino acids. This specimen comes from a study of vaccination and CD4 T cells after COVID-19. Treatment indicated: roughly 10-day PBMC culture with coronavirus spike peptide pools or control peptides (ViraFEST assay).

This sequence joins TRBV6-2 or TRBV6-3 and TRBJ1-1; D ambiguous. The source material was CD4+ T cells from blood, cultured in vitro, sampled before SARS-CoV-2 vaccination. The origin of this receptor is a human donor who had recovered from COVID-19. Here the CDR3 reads CASSFRALSRTEAFF. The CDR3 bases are TGTGCCAGCAGTTTTAGGGCTTTGAGTCGCACTGAAGCTTTCTTT.